The text below deals with one T cell receptor (beta chain). Next came a second PCR, run for about 6 to 12 cycles, which used a sample-barcoded 5' primer along with a J-beta primer mix. In TCRdb, the 5' RACE reads were re-called with MiXCR into one record per CDR3 protein. Altogether about a million distinct CDR3 sequences are present, roughly 47% being singletons, with the ten largest covering 20% to 25%. The data belong to a study of blood T cells in healthy people across ages. The draw of peripheral blood yielded roughly 9.1 milliliters from each donor. The CDR3 is made up of 13 amino acids. Per the germline V gene, CDR1 is SGHTA and CDR2 is FQGNSA. Trimming removed 5 bases at V and 5 bases at J, with 12 bases between.

Input material: blood. This clonotype was sampled from an older woman in good health. The V gene is TRBV7-2, the J gene TRBJ2-5; D remains ambiguous. The CDR3 region has the DNA TGTGCCAGCAGCCCACGCCTTACCGAGACCCAGTACTTC. Amino acids: CASSPRLTETQYF.